Presented here are 15 T cell receptor beta chains from one specimen sequenced in a study of long-term antiretroviral therapy in people with HIV. The immunoSEQ assay was v3.0, run at survey level. Method: immunoSEQ multiplex PCR; TCRdb's copy keeps in-frame clones and lacks some. The sample holds 27,000 or so clones, 80% to 90% seen once. The sample here was unsorted PBMCs, taken 1.2 years after starting antiretroviral therapy. The receptors come from a man aged 50-59 years with HIV.

The chain uses TRBV14 and TRBJ2-1; 7 bases line up with TRBD2. The trim removed 1 base at V and 0 bases at J, leaving 3 bases unmatched. The V gene's germline CDR1 is SGHDN and CDR2 FVKESK. The CDR3 consists of 16 residues. For the CDR3, the DNA is TGTGCCAGCAGCCAAGGCAGCGGGGCCTCCTACAATGAGCAGTTCTTC. The encoded protein is CASSQGSGASYNEQFF.

This clone came up once. This chain joins TRBV13 and TRBJ1-1; no clear D. V was pared by 5 bases and J by 8 bases, with 12 bases between. CDR1 PRHDT and CDR2 FYEKMQ come from the germline V gene (reference sequence). The CDR3 covers 12 residues. The CDR3 DNA reads TGTGCCAGCAGCCCCGCGGGTTTCGAAGCTTTCTTT. Its translation is CASSPAGFEAFF. The whole variable domain, remainder taken from reference TRBV13 and TRBJ1-1, is AAGVIQSPRHLIKEKRETATLKCYPIPRHDTVYWYQQGPGQDPQFLISFYEKMQSDKGSIPDRFSAQQFSDYHSELNMSSLELGDSALYFCASSPAGFEAFFGQGTRLTVV.

The count of this clone is one. The rearrangement links TRBV6-5 to TRBJ1-1, with D uncertain. CDR3 size: 13 residues. CDR1 is MNHEY and CDR2 is SVGAGI in the germline V gene. Trimming took 2 bases from V and 1 from J, leaving 5 bases between them. The CDR3, as DNA: TGTGCCAGCAGTTACCTAGGGAACACTGAAGCTTTCTTT. Translating it yields CASSYLGNTEAFF.

The chain recombines TRBV7-8 with TRBJ1-5, with D tentatively TRBD1 (6 bases). Germline values: CDR1 SGHVS, CDR2 FQNEAQ. The CDR3 runs 17 residues. V lost 1 base and J 6 bases, leaving 19 bases between the germline ends. Here the CDR3 reads CASSLGALGGASQPQHF. DNA of the CDR3: TGTGCCAGCAGCTTAGGGGCCCTAGGGGGAGCTAGTCAGCCCCAGCATTTT. The variable domain in full, completed from reference TRBV7-8 and TRBJ1-5, reads GAGVSQSPRYKVAKRGQDVALRCDPISGHVSLFWYQQALGQGPEFLTYFQNEAQLDKSGLPSDRFFAERPEGSVSTLKIQRTQQEDSAVYLCASSLGALGGASQPQHFGDGTRLSIL.

V is TRBV5-6 and J is TRBJ1-6; D not certain. With 0 bases removed from V and 12 bases from J, the gap between germline ends came to 13 bases. Germline V gene lookup returns CDR1 SGHDT and CDR2 YYEEEE. The CDR3 extends over 14 amino acids. CDR3 amino acids: CASSLADGGLPLHF. CDR3 coding DNA: TGTGCCAGCAGCTTGGCTGATGGCGGTTTACCCCTCCACTTT.

The chain has TRBV7-2 and TRBJ1-3, with D unresolved. Trimming shortened V by 2 bases and J by 3 bases, and 8 bases separated the two germline ends. Germline CDR1 SGHTA, CDR2 FQGNSA. The CDR3 runs 14 residues. This CDR3 reads CASSLQRSGNTIYF. CDR3 DNA: TGTGCCAGCAGCTTACAACGGAGTGGAAACACCATATATTTT.

The CDR3 bases are TGTGCCAGCAGCTTAGGGGTTGGCTCTGGGGCCAACGTCCTGACTTTC. Amino acids: CASSLGVGSGANVLTF. The chain carries TRBV7-2 and TRBJ2-6, with D hard to call. From germline, CDR1 is SGHTA and CDR2 FQGNSA. Trimming stripped 1 base from V and 0 bases from J, with 7 bases between. The CDR3 is 16 residues long.

This sequence joins TRBV5-6 and TRBJ1-1, with 7 nucleotides matching TRBD1. CDR1 is SGHDT, CDR2 YYEEEE, per germline. The CDR3 totals 14 residues. Unmatched junction bases numbered 3, after V lost 1 base and J lost 3 bases. This CDR3 is CASSLFQGDTEAFF. The CDR3 DNA is TGTGCCAGCAGCTTGTTCCAGGGGGACACTGAAGCTTTCTTT.

The gene calls are TRBV13 and TRBJ2-1; a possible D gene is TRBD2 (7 bases). The CDR3 is made up of 13 amino acids. From germline, CDR1 is PRHDT and CDR2 FYEKMQ (reference sequence). The V and J ends lost 4 bases and 10 bases respectively, with 14 bases between them. In nucleotides, the CDR3 is TGTGCCAGCAGCTGGGGGGGGGCTGGCGAGCAGTTCTTC. This translates into CASSWGGAGEQFF.

The V call is TRBV28, the J call TRBJ2-2, with 10 bases fitting TRBD2. The ends lost 6 bases at V and 4 bases at J; junction bases unmatched: 5. CDR3 size: 15 residues. CDR1 and CDR2 (germline): MDHEN, SYDVKM. In DNA form, the CDR3 reads TGTGCCAGCAGCCGGGGACTAGCGCGCACCGGGGAGCTGTTTTTT. It is translated as CASSRGLARTGELFF.

The chain links TRBV28 to TRBJ1-1; no clear D gene. The CDR3 extends over 16 amino acids. V was cut by 6 bases and J by 0 bases, with 17 bases left in between. Germline V gene lookup returns CDR1 MDHEN and CDR2 SYDVKM. CDR3 DNA sequence: TGTGCCAGCAGAGAGGGTCGAAAAGGAATGAACACTGAAGCTTTCTTT. As protein: CASREGRKGMNTEAFF.

The V gene is TRBV19, the J gene TRBJ1-3, with D possibly TRBD1 on 5 matching bases. The CDR3 is 13 amino acids. The V end lost 0 bases, the J end lost 12 bases, and 12 bases lay between the germline ends. Germline V gene data show CDR1 as LNHDA and CDR2 as SQIVND (reference sequence). The CDR3 DNA reads as TGTGCCAGTAGTATAGATAAGGGACGTGGCATATATTTT. Its protein is CASSIDKGRGIYF.

The chain joins TRBV27 to TRBJ1-3; no firm D call. Germline CDR1 reads MNHEY; CDR2 reads SMNVEV (reference sequence). The CDR3 runs 14 residues. Trimming stripped 0 bases from V and 0 bases from J, with 3 bases between. The DNA of the CDR3 is TGTGCCAGCAGTTTATCGCCCTCTGGAAACACCATATATTTT. Translating it yields CASSLSPSGNTIYF.

The rearrangement uses TRBV5-1 and TRBJ1-3, with 9 bases that match TRBD1. This CDR3 is built from 16 residues. The germline gives CDR1 SGHRS, CDR2 YFSETQ. Trimming cost V 4 bases and J 3 bases; bases outside gene matches: 8. Written as DNA, the CDR3 is TGCGCCAGCAGCCCCCGACAGGGGGAAGATGGAAACACCATATATTTT. Protein product: CASSPRQGEDGNTIYF.

The chain carries TRBV28 and TRBJ1-2; no clear D. Trimming left V 2 bases short and J 8 bases short, with 9 bases between. The CDR3 extends over 12 amino acids. The germline V gene has CDR1 MDHEN and CDR2 SYDVKM. CDR3 DNA: TGTGCCAGCAGTTTAGGGCATCGGGGCTACACCTTC. This translates into CASSLGHRGYTF.